This section outlines one T cell receptor (beta chain) sequence together with its context. A read error is likely, as this CDR3 ends without the conserved phenylalanine or tryptophan. The sample comes from a study of blood T cells in healthy people across ages. CDR1 is SQVTM, CDR2 ANQGSEA, per germline. V lost 2 bases to trimming and J lost 7 bases, with 14 bases between them. This CDR3 has 14 residues. Primers used in a second PCR of roughly 7 to 12 cycles were a sample-barcoded 5' primer and a J-beta primer mix. TCRdb analysed the 5' RACE reads with MiXCR anew, one entry per CDR3 protein. The sample carries approximately 2,000,000 distinct CDR3 sequences, more than 35% recorded once.

The sequenced sample consisted of blood. The chain couples TRBV29-1 to TRBJ1-4; a weak D match, TRBD1 (5 bases). The sequence was collected from a human donor in good health. The CDR3, as DNA: TGCAGCGTTGAAATCTCCGGGACGCTTGAAAAACTGTTTTTG. This encodes CSVEISGTLEKLFL.